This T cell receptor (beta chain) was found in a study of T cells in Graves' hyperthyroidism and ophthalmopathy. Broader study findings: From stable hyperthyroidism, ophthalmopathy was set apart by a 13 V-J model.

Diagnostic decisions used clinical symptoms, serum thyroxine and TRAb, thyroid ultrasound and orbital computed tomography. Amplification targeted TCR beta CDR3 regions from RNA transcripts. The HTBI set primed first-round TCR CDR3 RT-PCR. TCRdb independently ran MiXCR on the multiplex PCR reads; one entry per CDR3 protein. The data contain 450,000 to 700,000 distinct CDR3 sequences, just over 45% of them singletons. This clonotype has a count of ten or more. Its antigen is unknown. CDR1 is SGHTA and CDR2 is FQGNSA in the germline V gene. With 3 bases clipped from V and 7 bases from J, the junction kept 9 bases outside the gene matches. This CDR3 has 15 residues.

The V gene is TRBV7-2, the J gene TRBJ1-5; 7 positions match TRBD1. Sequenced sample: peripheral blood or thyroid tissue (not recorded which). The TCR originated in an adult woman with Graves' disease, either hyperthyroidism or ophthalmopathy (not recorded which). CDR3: CASSFLDRVSQPQHF. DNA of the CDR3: TGTGCCAGCAGCTTCCTAGACAGGGTGTCCCAGCCCCAGCATTTT.